This T cell receptor (beta chain) was sequenced during a study of cytomegalovirus exposure and HLA in healthy donors. The CDR3 contains 13 residues. Germline V gene data show CDR1 as SGHDN and CDR2 as FVKESK. V lost 2 bases to trimming and J lost 10 bases; unmatched junction nucleotides: 5. Whole-study findings and limits: Per published reports, the classifier diagnosed cytomegalovirus status with high specificity and sensitivity. Other equally common chains were less clonally expanded than HLA-associated TCR beta chains, a later analysis showed.

In regard to this clone: The antigen is unknown.

Primers for the PCR totalled 60 Vbeta and 13 Jbeta. The method was immunoSEQ multiplex PCR; TCRdb's version includes in-frame clones alone and lacks a portion of them. Altogether just over 150,000 clones are present, 75% to 80% being singletons, with the ten largest covering approximately 0.89%. The chain has TRBV14 and TRBJ1-1, with TRBD1 matching over 9 bases. Sequencing used PBMCs. This TCR was sampled from a woman aged 45 to 65 in good health and CMV-seropositive. The CDR3 loop reads CASSQYRGHGAFF. The CDR3 DNA follows: TGTGCCAGCAGCCAATACAGGGGGCATGGAGCTTTCTTT.